Sequencing of this TCR beta chain was carried out in a study of blood T cell repertoires in COVID-19. For the study at large: The samples span acute and convalescent COVID-19 from the United States, Italy and Spain.

V lost 5 bases, J lost 9 bases, and 10 bases stayed unmatched. This CDR3 has 15 residues. CDR1 and CDR2 from the germline V gene are SGHVS and FQNEAQ. In the authors' workflow: Amplification with reference gene primers provided the estimates of nucleated cell counts. Using immunoSEQ multiplex PCR, the repertoire was profiled, and TCRdb retains in-frame clones only, with some absent. V, J and clone size reflect that table, while D and trimming were determined from the DNA. The sample has some 400,000 clones, 80% to 90% seen once. The clonotype comes from a man aged 25 to 40 who had recovered from COVID-19. The source material was PBMCs or T cells enriched from blood (not recorded which). This chain joins TRBV7-8 and TRBJ2-1; 10 bases are a match to TRBD2. In DNA, the CDR3 is TGTGCCAGCAGCCCGATACTAGCGGGAAGTTTTGAGCAGTTCTTC. This codes for CASSPILAGSFEQFF. The full variable domain, its missing parts supplied by reference TRBV7-8 and TRBJ2-1, is GAGVSQSPRYKVAKRGQDVALRCDPISGHVSLFWYQQALGQGPEFLTYFQNEAQLDKSGLPSDRFFAERPEGSVSTLKIQRTQQEDSAVYLCASSPILAGSFEQFFGPGTRLTVL.